This paragraph covers one T cell receptor beta chain sequence. This specimen comes from a study of T cell responses to AZD1222 COVID-19 vaccine. Study summary: Pooling was applied to second doses at about 4 or about 12 weeks.

Measured with immunoSEQ multiplex PCR; TCRdb has only the in-frame clones, and not every one. Among approximately 150,000 clones listed, approximately 89% were seen once. The receptor's source is an adult in good health. The sample consisted of peripheral blood, taken on day 0 of AZD1222 vaccination.

This chain's CDR3 is CASSLTPVGSNNEQFF. The CDR3 DNA reads as TGCGCCAGCAGCTTGACTCCAGTCGGCTCGAACAATGAGCAGTTCTTC. The rearrangement uses TRBV5-1 and TRBJ2-1; D remains unclear. The CDR3 contains 16 residues. V was pared by 1 base and J by 5 bases, with 16 bases between. Germline CDR1 is SGHRS and CDR2 is YFSETQ.